This entry features one T cell receptor (beta chain) sequence. This clone's antigen is unknown. Nothing much larger sits one base from this clone, and base qualities are not available. This specimen belongs to a study of T and B cells in COVID-19 patients (dated by TCRdb to about 2020). A note on the overall study: Using TRB and IGH repertoire sequencing of peripheral blood, the study characterized adaptive immunity in COVID-19 patients who had active infection or had recovered. Of the roughly 19 patients in the active-infection cohort, 12 to 13 were critically ill and needed mechanical ventilation or ECMO. As many as 9 follow-up blood samples were collected from each patient, and in some individuals these samples spanned different disease stages. The TCR and BCR sequence repository comprised some 40 patients and 69 time points, with over 8 million TCR sequences analysed. Median age was around 30 years in the recovered cohort versus about 63 years in the active-infection cohort. Because samples were available both during active disease and after recovery, a couple of patients were counted in both the recovered and the active cohorts. An age-matched reference group of over 35 healthy donors negative for COVID-19 antibodies served as the comparison for repertoire analyses. A recovered cohort was made up of more than 15 patients contributing under 25 samples, mostly after mild to moderate COVID-19 managed as outpatients. Of the approximately 22 patients in the active-infection cohort, 15 to 19 had comorbidities associated with unfavorable COVID-19 outcome. What the authors observed across the whole study: A total of about 2,400 TCR clusters were exclusive to the recovered cohort, and around 31 of those clusters were low-pGen clusters. Specific T cell subsets (CD4+/Treg/CD8+) and sorted SARS-CoV-2-responsive or tetramer+ T cells had not yet been sequenced, and the corresponding sequencing experiments were ongoing. TRB repertoires were highly clonal in active COVID-19, whereas diversity and richness at recovery rose above healthy donor levels. It was stated that prospective validation of the reported TCR clusters was required before the clusters could be put to clinical use. Blood samples obtained from mildly ill patients during symptoms, as well as early samples obtained from severe cases, were available only in scarce numbers. The cohort was judged too small for assessing how HLA contributes to COVID-19 susceptibility or severity. Strongly skewed TRBV/TRBJ gene usage was reported in patients with COVID-19.

Genomic DNA extracted from blood, in amounts of roughly 220-550 ng, served as the starting material for amplifying TRB repertoires. The sample was run on an Illumina MiSeq. Multiplex PCR with BIOMED2 TRB-A/B primer pools was used to amplify TRB rearrangements. Illumina-compatible adapters and 7-nucleotide sample barcodes were added to the amplicons in two consecutive PCRs. All library PCRs used Phusion HS II polymerase. The amplicons were purified from gel with the NucleoSpin Gel and PCR Clean-up kit, measured on Qubit, and combined at roughly 4.3 nM. The quality of the amplicon pool was checked on an Agilent 2100 Bioanalyzer prior to Illumina next-generation sequencing. The authors' analysis ran thus. Annotation of TRB rearrangements was done in MiXCR 3.0.8 with the default MiXCR reference library. Non-productive reads and sequences with fewer than 2 reads were excluded, and each unique CDR3 nucleotide sequence counted as one clone. Clonality, diversity, richness and V-J gene usage were computed in R 3.5.1. GLIPH2 was used for TCR clustering by CDR3 similarity, and generation probabilities were calculated by OLGA. Only GLIPH2 clusters with at least four unique TCR clonotypes present in at least three individuals were retained. The public sequencing data were trimmed at Q25 with fastp and processed into clonotypes with MiXCR by TCRdb, which kept only in-frame beta chains. Every distinct CDR3 protein forms one entry, paired with its most common genes and DNA. TCRdb's processing, not the study's, gives the V and J calls here. In this sample the table shows over a thousand distinct CDR3 sequences, about 31% of which occur a single time. The ten largest clones represent about 80% of the sample.

Based on the germline V gene, the CDR1 and CDR2 sequences are SGHNT and YENEEA. V lost 2 bases and J lost 1 base, and the count of bases not matched to a germline gene is 0. From the cysteine through the phenylalanine, the CDR3 covers 14 amino acids. This entry keeps only the CDR3 DNA: 42 bases, framed from base 1. Sequenced material: blood. This sequence was found in a human donor with active COVID-19. Recombination joined TRBV11-3 with TRBJ1-1, with 8 bases in between that match TRBD1. The CDR3 in this case is CASSLQGANTEAFF. The DNA sequence follows: TGTGCCAGCAGCTTACAGGGGGCGAACACTGAAGCTTTCTTT.